This T cell receptor (beta chain) was sequenced in a study of shared clonotypes between healthy human individuals. Points from the study as a whole: The sharing of 4.5% to 5.5% of naive CD4 clonotypes was seen across several donors.

CD4+ cell separation produced CD45RA+ naive and CD45RA-negative memory subsets. Germline V gene data show CDR1 as MDHEN and CDR2 as SYDVKM. Trimming removed 0 bases at V and 10 bases at J, with 13 bases between. This CDR3 is built from 14 residues. Sequenced by immunoSEQ multiplex PCR; TCRdb stores in-frame clones only, minus some. This table holds about 1 million clones, roughly 80% found once. Of note for this clone: The antigen remains undetermined.

This TCR came from a man aged 18-30 years in good health. This chain uses TRBV28 with TRBJ2-1; D possibly corresponds to TRBD1 (5 bases). The sample taken for sequencing was memory CD4+ T cells sorted from blood. Subset in this sample: CD45RA-negative fraction. Written as DNA, the CDR3 is TGTGCCAGCAGTTTATGGGACACACTGGGGGAGCAGTTCTTC. Protein: CASSLWDTLGEQFF.